Shown below are 17 T cell receptor beta chains from a single sample sequenced in a study of patients and donors after allogeneic stem cell transplantation. MiXCR was run by TCRdb on the RT-PCR reads, yielding one entry per CDR3 protein. Seen here are around 160,000 distinct CDR3 sequences, around 30% observed once, and the top ten hold around 3%. Material for sequencing was blood, either unsorted or a sorted T cell fraction (not recorded which). Receptors originate from a human donor who was either an allogeneic HSCT recipient or a stem cell or donor lymphocyte infusion donor (not recorded which). It is not recorded whose cells these are; they may come from a transplant donor.

This chain connects TRBV20-1 to TRBJ1-6, with D possibly TRBD1 on 6 matching bases. The CDR3 spans 16 residues. Germline lookup yields CDR1 DFQATT and CDR2 SNEGSKA (reference sequence). V was clipped by 0 bases and J by 0 bases, with 9 bases between them. CDR3 DNA: TGCAGTGCTAGAGAGGACAGAAGCTCCTATAATTCACCCCTCCACTTT. It translates to CSAREDRSSYNSPLHF.

This clonotype was detected only a few times. V is TRBV13 and J is TRBJ1-3; D may be TRBD1 (5 bases). The length of the CDR3 is 15 residues. The germline V and J ends were trimmed by 5 bases and 4 bases, with 15 bases remaining between them. CDR1 is PRHDT and CDR2 is FYEKMQ in the germline V gene (reference sequence). This chain's CDR3 is CASSPGTSLGNTIYF. CDR3 in DNA: TGTGCCAGCAGCCCCGGGACTTCTCTGGGAAACACCATATATTTT.

This clonotype was detected only a few times. V is TRBV7-2 and J is TRBJ2-4; 7 nucleotides line up with TRBD1. J gave up 3 bases and V 4 bases, and 9 bases lay outside the gene matches. CDR1 and CDR2 from the germline V gene are SGHTA and FQGNSA. The CDR3 runs 16 residues. The CDR3 here is CASSSRTGSDKNIQYF. CDR3 nucleotides: TGTGCCAGCAGCTCAAGGACAGGTTCTGACAAAAACATTCAGTACTTC.

This clonotype was detected a few times. The genes are TRBV3-1 and TRBJ2-5, with D hard to call. Germline V gene data show CDR1 as LGHDT and CDR2 as YNNKEL (reference sequence). V was pared by 5 bases and J by 5 bases, with 21 bases between. There are 16 residues in the CDR3. CDR3 DNA: TGTGCCAGCAGCTCGTGGCAGAGAGTTAGGCCGGAGACCCAGTACTTC. Amino acid sequence: CASSSWQRVRPETQYF.

The gene calls are TRBV6-5 and TRBJ2-3, with a weak D call TRBD2 (5 bases). Germline V gene sequence: CDR1 MNHEY, CDR2 SVGAGI. Trimming stripped 6 bases from V and 0 bases from J, with 10 bases between. The CDR3 covers 14 residues. The CDR3 loop reads CASSLTRSTDTQYF. CDR3 bases: TGTGCCAGCAGCTTAACTAGAAGCACAGATACGCAGTATTTT.

This clonotype was counted a few times. The chain recombines TRBV3-1 with TRBJ1-5; 7 bases fit TRBD1. This CDR3 is built from 14 residues. V lost 4 bases, J lost 1 base, and 1 base stayed unmatched. In germline, CDR1 is LGHDT, CDR2 YNNKEL (reference sequence). CDR3 nucleotides: TGTGCCAGCAGCCGAGGGGGCAGCAATCAGCCCCAGCATTTT. This codes for CASSRGGSNQPQHF.

This clonotype was seen a few times. The V gene is TRBV6-5, the J gene TRBJ2-1, with D maybe TRBD2 (5 bases). With 6 bases removed from V and 3 bases from J, the gap between germline ends came to 9 bases. CDR3 length: 13 residues. Germline V CDR1 and CDR2: MNHEY, SVGAGI. CDR3 loop: CASSPLGYNEQFF. For the CDR3, the DNA is TGTGCCAGCAGCCCACTAGGCTACAATGAGCAGTTCTTC.

The chain carries TRBV7-9 and TRBJ1-1, with no clear D. V dropped 1 base and J dropped 9 bases, with 12 bases sitting between them. The CDR3 contains 13 residues. Germline V lookup: CDR1 SEHNR, CDR2 FQNEAQ (reference sequence). The DNA for the CDR3 is TGTGCCAGCAGCTTAGATTCGAGGACGAAAGCTTTCTTT. Its translation is CASSLDSRTKAFF.

This clonotype was seen a few times. This chain connects TRBV7-2 to TRBJ2-1; 12 bases fit TRBD2. The germline CDR1 and CDR2 sequences are SGHTA and FQGNSA. V dropped 0 bases and J dropped 2; count of bases not matched to a gene: 2. The CDR3 totals 17 residues. In DNA, the CDR3 is TGTGCCAGCAGCTTAGCACTAGCGGGAGGCCCCTACAATGAGCAGTTCTTC. This encodes CASSLALAGGPYNEQFF.

The chain joins TRBV30 to TRBJ2-7, with 8 bases identical to TRBD2. V lost 3 bases, J lost 1 base, and 2 bases stayed unmatched. The germline gives CDR1 GTSNPN, CDR2 SVGIG (reference sequence). The CDR3 has 13 amino acids. The CDR3 loop reads CAWSGGVSYEQYF. CDR3 sequence (DNA): TGTGCCTGGAGCGGGGGGGTTTCCTACGAGCAGTACTTC.

The sample holds a few counts of this clonotype. V gene TRBV7-9 combines with J gene TRBJ2-7, with 10 bases lining up with TRBD1. V was clipped by 6 bases and J by 7 bases; unmatched bases: 15. Germline-derived CDR1 and CDR2 are SEHNR and FQNEAQ (reference sequence). The CDR3 is made up of 16 amino acids. CDR3 nucleotide sequence: TGTGCCAGCAGTTACGGGAAAGACAGGGGGCAGTTAGAGCAGTACTTC. Protein sequence: CASSYGKDRGQLEQYF.

The J gene is TRBJ2-7, the V gene TRBV21-1; the table's D gene call, TRBD2, was not cross checked with the DNA. TRBV21-1 has pseudogene status. This CDR3 is built from 14 residues. The DNA of the CDR3 is TGTGCCAGCAGCAAAAGAGGGCAATCCTACGAGCAGTACTTC. It encodes CASSKRGQSYEQYF.

The chain recombines TRBV4-1 with TRBJ2-7; D may be TRBD1 (6 bases). CDR3 length: 18 amino acids. V was cut by 4 bases and J by 2 bases, with 24 bases left in between. Per germline, CDR1 MGHRA and CDR2 YSYEKL. CDR3 loop: CASSRQIGSRGTTYEQYF. For the CDR3, the DNA is TGCGCCAGCAGCCGACAGATAGGTAGCAGGGGTACGACCTACGAGCAGTACTTC.

V usage is TRBV18 and J usage is TRBJ1-6; unclear D gene. Germline V gene lookup returns CDR1 KGHSH and CDR2 LQKENI. Between the trimmed V and J ends, which lost 3 bases and 7 bases, there was a span of 10 bases. This CDR3 has 14 amino acids. In DNA form, the CDR3 reads TGTGCCAGCTCACCGGGCAGTTTGAATTCACCCCTCCACTTT. This gives the protein CASSPGSLNSPLHF.

This chain joins TRBV20-1 and TRBJ2-4; 9 bases match TRBD1. Germline loops: CDR1 DFQATT, CDR2 SNEGSKA (reference sequence). V was pared by 1 base and J by 6 bases, with 1 base of the junction left unmatched. The CDR3 extends over 13 amino acids. The CDR3 protein is CSARGQGGNIQYF. CDR3 DNA sequence: TGCAGTGCTAGAGGACAGGGGGGAAACATTCAGTACTTC.

This clonotype was seen a few times. The chain carries TRBV5-1 and TRBJ2-3; TRBD2 aligns across 9 bases. The CDR3 is 14 amino acids. Germline V lookup: CDR1 SGHRS, CDR2 YFSETQ. The V segment lost 7 bases and the J segment 3 bases; nucleotides outside the gene matches: 6. The CDR3 is CASAPSGMTDTQYF. The CDR3 nucleotides are TGCGCCAGCGCGCCTAGCGGGATGACAGATACGCAGTATTTT.

This clonotype was recorded at least ten times. The rearrangement uses TRBV7-2 and TRBJ1-1; D is possibly TRBD1 (5 bases). This CDR3 spans 13 amino acids. Trimming removed 3 bases at V and 2 bases at J, with 7 bases between. Germline loops: CDR1 SGHTA, CDR2 FQGNSA. The CDR3 is CASSFQGNTEAFF. For the CDR3, the DNA is TGTGCCAGCAGCTTCCAGGGAAACACTGAAGCTTTCTTT. Together with reference TRBV7-2 and TRBJ1-1, the CDR3 gives the full variable domain: GAGVSQSPSNKVTEKGKDVELRCDPISGHTALYWYRQSLGQGLEFLIYFQGNSAPDKSGLPSDRFSAERTGGSVSTLTIQRTQQEDSAVYLCASSFQGNTEAFFGQGTRLTVV.